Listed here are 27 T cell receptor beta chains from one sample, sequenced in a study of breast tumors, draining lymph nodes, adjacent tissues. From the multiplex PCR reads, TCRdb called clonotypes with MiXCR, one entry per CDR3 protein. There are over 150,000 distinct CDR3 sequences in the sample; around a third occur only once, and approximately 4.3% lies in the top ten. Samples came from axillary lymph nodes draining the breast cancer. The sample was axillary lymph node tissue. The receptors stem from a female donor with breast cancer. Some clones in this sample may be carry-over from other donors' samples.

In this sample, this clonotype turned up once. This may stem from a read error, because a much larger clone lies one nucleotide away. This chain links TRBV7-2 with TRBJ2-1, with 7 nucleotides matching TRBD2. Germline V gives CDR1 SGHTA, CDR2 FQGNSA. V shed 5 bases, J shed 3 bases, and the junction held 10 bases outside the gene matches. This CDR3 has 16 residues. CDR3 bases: TGTGCCAGCAGCCCAGCCGGGACTAATTGCTACAATGAGCAGTTCTTC. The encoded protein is CASSPAGTNCYNEQFF. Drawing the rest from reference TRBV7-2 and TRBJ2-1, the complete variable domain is GAGVSQSPSNKVTEKGKDVELRCDPISGHTALYWYRQSLGQGLEFLIYFQGNSAPDKSGLPSDRFSAERTGGSVSTLTIQRTQQEDSAVYLCASSPAGTNCYNEQFFGPGTRLTVL.

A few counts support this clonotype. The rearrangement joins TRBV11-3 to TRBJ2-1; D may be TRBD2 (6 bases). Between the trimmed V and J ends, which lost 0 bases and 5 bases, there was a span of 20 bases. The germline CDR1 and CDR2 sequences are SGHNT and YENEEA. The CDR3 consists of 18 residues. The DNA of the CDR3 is TGTGCCAGCAGCTTAGAAGGGTTGGCGACTAGGAAAGACAATGAGCAGTTCTTC. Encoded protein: CASSLEGLATRKDNEQFF.

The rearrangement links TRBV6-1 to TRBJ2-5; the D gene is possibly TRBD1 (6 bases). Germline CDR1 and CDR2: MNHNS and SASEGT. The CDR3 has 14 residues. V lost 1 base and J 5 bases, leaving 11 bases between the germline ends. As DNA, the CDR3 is TGTGCCAGCAGTGAAGAGGGGGTAGGCGAGACCCAGTACTTC. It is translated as CASSEEGVGETQYF.

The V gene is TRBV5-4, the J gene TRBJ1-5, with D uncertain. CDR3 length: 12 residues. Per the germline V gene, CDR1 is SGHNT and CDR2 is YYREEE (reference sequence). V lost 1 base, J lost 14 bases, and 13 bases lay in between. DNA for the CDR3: TGTGCCAGCAGCTTGTGGGCTAGCGTCGAGCATTTT. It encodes CASSLWASVEHF.

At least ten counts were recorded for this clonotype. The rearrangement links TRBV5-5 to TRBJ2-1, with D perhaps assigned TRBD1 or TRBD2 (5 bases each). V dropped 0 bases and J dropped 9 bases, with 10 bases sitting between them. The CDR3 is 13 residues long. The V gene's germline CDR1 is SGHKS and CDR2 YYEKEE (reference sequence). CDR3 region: CASSLESGTEQFF. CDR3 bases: TGTGCCAGCAGCTTGGAGTCCGGGACTGAGCAGTTCTTC.

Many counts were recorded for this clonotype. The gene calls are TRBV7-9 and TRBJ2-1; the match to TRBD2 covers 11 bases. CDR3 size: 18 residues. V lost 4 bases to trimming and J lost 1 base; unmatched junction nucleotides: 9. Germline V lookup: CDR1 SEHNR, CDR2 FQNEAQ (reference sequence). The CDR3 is CASSYKLLAGGSYNEQFF. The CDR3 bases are TGTGCCAGCAGCTACAAACTCCTAGCGGGGGGTTCCTACAATGAGCAGTTCTTC. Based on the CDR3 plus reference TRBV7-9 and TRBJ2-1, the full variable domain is DTGVSQNPRHKITKRGQNVTFRCDPISEHNRLYWYRQTLGQGPEFLTYFQNEAQLEKSRLLSDRFSAERPKGSFSTLEIQRTEQGDSAMYLCASSYKLLAGGSYNEQFFGPGTRLTVL.

The DNA for the CDR3 is TGTGCCAGCAGCTTCCCGGGACCAGCGTTTGAGACCCAGTACTTC. The encoded protein is CASSFPGPAFETQYF. This sequence joins TRBV5-4 and TRBJ2-5; TRBD1 or TRBD2 may be the D gene (5 bases each). CDR1 is SGHNT, CDR2 YYREEE, per germline (reference sequence). The CDR3 loop spans 15 amino acids. V dropped 2 bases and J dropped 5 bases, with 16 bases sitting between them.

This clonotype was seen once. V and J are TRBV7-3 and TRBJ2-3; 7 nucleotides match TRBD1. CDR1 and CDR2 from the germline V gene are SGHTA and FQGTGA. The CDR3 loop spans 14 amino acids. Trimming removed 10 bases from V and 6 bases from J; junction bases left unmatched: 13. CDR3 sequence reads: CANSPQTGLDTQYF. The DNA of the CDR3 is TGTGCCAACAGTCCTCAGACAGGGCTGGATACGCAGTATTTT.

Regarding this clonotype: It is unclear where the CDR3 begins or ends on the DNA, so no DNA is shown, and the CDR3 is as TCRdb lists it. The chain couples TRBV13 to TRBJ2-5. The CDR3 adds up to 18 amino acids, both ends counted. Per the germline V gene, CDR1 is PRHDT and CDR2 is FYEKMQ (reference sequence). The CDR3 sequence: CASSETYGYTFGSGTQYF.

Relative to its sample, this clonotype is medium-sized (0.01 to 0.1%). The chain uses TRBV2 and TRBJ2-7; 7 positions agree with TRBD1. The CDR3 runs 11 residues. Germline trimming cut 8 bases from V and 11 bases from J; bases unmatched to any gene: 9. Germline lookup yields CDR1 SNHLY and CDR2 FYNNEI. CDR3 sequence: CASGTVYGKYF. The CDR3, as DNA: TGTGCCAGCGGGACAGTTTACGGGAAGTACTTC.

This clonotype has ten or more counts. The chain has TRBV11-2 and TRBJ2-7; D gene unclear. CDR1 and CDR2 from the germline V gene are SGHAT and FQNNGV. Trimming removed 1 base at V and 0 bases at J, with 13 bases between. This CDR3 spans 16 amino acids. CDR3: CASSLGISAFSYEQYF. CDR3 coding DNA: TGTGCCAGCAGCTTAGGAATCAGCGCCTTCTCCTACGAGCAGTACTTC.

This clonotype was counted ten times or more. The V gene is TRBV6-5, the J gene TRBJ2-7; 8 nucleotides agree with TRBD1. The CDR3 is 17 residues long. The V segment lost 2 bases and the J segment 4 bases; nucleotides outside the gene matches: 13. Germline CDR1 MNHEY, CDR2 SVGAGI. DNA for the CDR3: TGTGCCAGCAGTTACCTGCCGAGGACAGGGTGGGGGTACGAGCAGTACTTC. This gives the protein CASSYLPRTGWGYEQYF.

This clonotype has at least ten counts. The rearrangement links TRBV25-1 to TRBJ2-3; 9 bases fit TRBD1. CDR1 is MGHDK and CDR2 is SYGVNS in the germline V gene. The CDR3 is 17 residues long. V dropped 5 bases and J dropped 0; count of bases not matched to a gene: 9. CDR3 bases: TGTGCCAGCAGTTGGGGAGGGACAGGGTCTAGCACAGATACGCAGTATTTT. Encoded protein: CASSWGGTGSSTDTQYF.

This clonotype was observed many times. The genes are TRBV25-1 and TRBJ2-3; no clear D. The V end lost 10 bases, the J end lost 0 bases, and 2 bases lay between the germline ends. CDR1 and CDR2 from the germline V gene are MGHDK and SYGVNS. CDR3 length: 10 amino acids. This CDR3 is CATSTDTQYF. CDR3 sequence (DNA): TGTGCCACTAGCACAGATACGCAGTATTTT.

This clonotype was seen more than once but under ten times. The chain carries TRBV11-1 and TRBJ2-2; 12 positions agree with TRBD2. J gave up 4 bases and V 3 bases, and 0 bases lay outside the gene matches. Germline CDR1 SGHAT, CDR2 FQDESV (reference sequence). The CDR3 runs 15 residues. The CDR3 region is CASSLTSGSTGELFF. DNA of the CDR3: TGTGCCAGCAGCTTGACTAGCGGGAGCACCGGGGAGCTGTTTTTT.

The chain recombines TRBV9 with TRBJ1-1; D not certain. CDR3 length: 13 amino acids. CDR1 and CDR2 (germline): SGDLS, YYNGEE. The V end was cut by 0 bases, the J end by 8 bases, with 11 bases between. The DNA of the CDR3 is TGTGCCAGCAGCGTAGAACCGGGCGAAGAAGCTTTCTTT. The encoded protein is CASSVEPGEEAFF.

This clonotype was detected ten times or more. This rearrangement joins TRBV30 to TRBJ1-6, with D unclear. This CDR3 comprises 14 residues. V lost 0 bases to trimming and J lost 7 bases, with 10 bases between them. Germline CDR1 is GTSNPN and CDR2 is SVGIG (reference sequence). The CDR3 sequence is CAWSVAGYNSPLHF. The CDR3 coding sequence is TGTGCCTGGAGTGTCGCTGGATACAATTCACCCCTCCACTTT.

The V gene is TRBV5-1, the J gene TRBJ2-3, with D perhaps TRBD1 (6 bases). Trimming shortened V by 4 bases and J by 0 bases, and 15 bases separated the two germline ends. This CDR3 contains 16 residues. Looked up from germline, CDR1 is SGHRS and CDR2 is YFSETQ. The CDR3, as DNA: TGCGCCAGCAGCGTTGAACAGGGTTCAAGCACAGATACGCAGTATTTT. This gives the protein CASSVEQGSSTDTQYF.

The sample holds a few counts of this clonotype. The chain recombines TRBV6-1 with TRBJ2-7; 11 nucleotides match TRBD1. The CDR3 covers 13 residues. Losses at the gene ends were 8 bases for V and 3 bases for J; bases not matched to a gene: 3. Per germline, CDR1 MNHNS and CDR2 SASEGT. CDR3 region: CASGDRGYYEQYF. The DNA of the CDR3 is TGTGCCAGCGGGGACAGGGGGTACTACGAGCAGTACTTC.

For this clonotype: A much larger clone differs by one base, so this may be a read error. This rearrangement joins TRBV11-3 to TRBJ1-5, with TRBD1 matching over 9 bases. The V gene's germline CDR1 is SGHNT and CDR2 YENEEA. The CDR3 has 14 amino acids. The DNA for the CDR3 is TGTGCCAGCAGTGGGGGGACAGGGAATCAGTCCCAGCATTTT. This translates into CASSGGTGNQSQHF.

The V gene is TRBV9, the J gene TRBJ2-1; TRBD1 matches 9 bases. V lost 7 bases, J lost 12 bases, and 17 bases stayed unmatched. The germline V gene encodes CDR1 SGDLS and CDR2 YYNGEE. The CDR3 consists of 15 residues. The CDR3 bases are TGTGCCAGCGGGAGGGGGACAGGGAGGACAGATACGCAGTTCTTC. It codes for CASGRGTGRTDTQFF.

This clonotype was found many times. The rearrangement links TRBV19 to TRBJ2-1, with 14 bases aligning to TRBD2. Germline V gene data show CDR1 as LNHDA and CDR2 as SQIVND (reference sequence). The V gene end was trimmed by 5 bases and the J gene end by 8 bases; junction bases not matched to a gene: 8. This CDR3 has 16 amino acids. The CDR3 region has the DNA TGTGCCAGTAGTCTCCGACTAGCGGGGGGGCTAGATGAGCAGTTCTTC. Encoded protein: CASSLRLAGGLDEQFF.

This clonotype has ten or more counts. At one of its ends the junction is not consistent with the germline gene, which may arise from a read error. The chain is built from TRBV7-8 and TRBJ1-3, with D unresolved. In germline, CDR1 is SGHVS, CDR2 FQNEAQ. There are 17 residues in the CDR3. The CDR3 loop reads CASSIYLSYRVGNTVYF. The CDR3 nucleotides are TGTGCCAGCAGCATCTACCTATCGTATCGAGTTGGAAACACCGTATATTTT. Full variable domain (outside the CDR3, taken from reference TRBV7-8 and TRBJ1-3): GAGVSQSPRYKVAKRGQDVALRCDPISGHVSLFWYQQALGQGPEFLTYFQNEAQLDKSGLPSDRFFAERPEGSVSTLKIQRTQQEDSAVYLCASSIYLSYRVGNTVYFGEGSWLTVV.

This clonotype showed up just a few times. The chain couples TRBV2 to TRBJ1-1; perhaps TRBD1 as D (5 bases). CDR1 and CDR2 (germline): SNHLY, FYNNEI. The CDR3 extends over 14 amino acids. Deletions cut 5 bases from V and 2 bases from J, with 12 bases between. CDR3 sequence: CASSWDVRNTEAFF. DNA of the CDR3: TGTGCCAGCAGTTGGGACGTAAGAAACACTGAAGCTTTCTTT.

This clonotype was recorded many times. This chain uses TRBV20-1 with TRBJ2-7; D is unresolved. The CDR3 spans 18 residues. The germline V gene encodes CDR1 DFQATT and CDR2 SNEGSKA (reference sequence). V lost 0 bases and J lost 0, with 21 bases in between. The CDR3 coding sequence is TGCAGTGCTAGAGATCGGCGGAATATACGAATGAACTCCTACGAGCAGTACTTC. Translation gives CSARDRRNIRMNSYEQYF.

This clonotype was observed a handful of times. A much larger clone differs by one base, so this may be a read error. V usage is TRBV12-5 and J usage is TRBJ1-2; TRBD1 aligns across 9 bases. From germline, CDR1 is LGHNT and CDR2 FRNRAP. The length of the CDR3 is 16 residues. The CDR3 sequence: CANGPAGTGQYYGYTF. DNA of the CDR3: TGTGCTAATGGTCCAGCCGGGACAGGGCAATACTATGGCTACACCTTC.

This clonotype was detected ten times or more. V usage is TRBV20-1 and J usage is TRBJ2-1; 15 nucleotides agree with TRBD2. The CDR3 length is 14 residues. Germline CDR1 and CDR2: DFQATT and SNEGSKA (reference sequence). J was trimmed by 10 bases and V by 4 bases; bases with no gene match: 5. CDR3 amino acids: CSATGLAGGREQFF. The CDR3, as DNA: TGCAGTGCTACGGGACTAGCGGGAGGACGCGAGCAGTTCTTC.